A single T cell receptor beta chain is shown here with its context. Its cognate antigen has yet to be identified. No much larger clonotype is one base removed from it; base qualities were not supplied. This entry is derived from a study of T cell repertoires in ileal Crohn's disease (dated by TCRdb to between 2018 and 2021). For context, the study as a whole: At the time of surgery, about a third of patients were active smokers, and the median duration of disease was around eight years. TCR repertoire analysis was performed in around 60 Crohn's disease patients drawn from a prospective multicentre cohort. Surgery was performed for a complication in all patients, with stricturing disease in around 60% and penetrating disease in roughly 39%. Endoscopic postoperative recurrence was defined as a Rutgeerts score above i0. About half of the patients received postoperative therapy: about a dozen received thiopurines and approximately 19 received anti-TNF agents. The study ran alongside a multicentre cohort designed to identify predictors of early endoscopic recurrence after ileocolonic resection. A total of around 150 mucosal samples from 57 patients were sequenced, collected from several sites on the surgical specimen as well as at postoperative endoscopy.

Five hundred nanograms of biopsy DNA per sample were submitted for commercial TCRB immunosequencing. Adaptive Biotechnology amplified CDR3 regions from genomic DNA with a two-step multiplex PCR that controlled for amplification bias. In the first PCR, primers covered every V and J gene segment, and in the second PCR, barcodes and Illumina adapters were added. CDR3 libraries were sequenced on an Illumina instrument. As for how the authors treated the data: The analysis drew on both the pipelines supplied by the vendor and custom analysis of the raw data in R/Bioconductor running R version 3.3.0. Clonality, ranging from 0 to 1, was calculated as the inverse of the normalised Shannon entropy of all productive clones. High-frequency clones were defined as the share of the repertoire occupied by the top 100 clones, with only clones passing a 95% confidence test being retained. Repertoire diversity was measured with the Simpson index, and overlap between samples was measured with the Morisita-Horn index. TCRdb re-hosts the immuneACCESS table, in-frame sequences only. Its copies lack some clones; in the studies checked, an unresolved V gene accounts for under half of them, and the cause for the rest is not known. V and J calls plus clone size are reproduced from that table; the DNA served to infer D and trimming. The sample yields 5,500 to 9,000 clones; 60% to 75% were counted once. The ten biggest clones cover around a sixth of the sample.

The paper as a whole reports these results and caveats: Only a subgroup of patients, of unstated size, had their mucosal CD4 and CD8 T cells sorted and sequenced. More high-frequency clones were carried by sorted CD8 T cells than by CD4 T cells, suggesting that mucosal expansions were mainly CD8. A significantly higher proportion of clonal expansions was observed in active smokers at surgery than in non-smokers (about 25% vs 18%, p=0.02). Higher percentages of high-frequency clones at the time of surgery were linked to endoscopic recurrence, and every patient with clonality above 26.8% (18/57) had recurrence.

Measured from the cysteine to the phenylalanine, the CDR3 is 16 residues long. Just CDR3 DNA is preserved here, 48 bases in frame from base 1. From a lookup of the germline V gene, CDR1 and CDR2 are SGHTA and FQGNSA. Compared with germline, V lacks 0 bases and J lacks 5 bases; bases without a gene match: 9. Adults with ileal or ileocolonic Crohn's disease for whom ileocolonic resection was indicated were considered eligible. Whole ileal mucosal biopsies were stored frozen at -80°C before DNA extraction. A TRizol-based method was used to extract genomic DNA from the frozen whole biopsies, and the DNA was quantified with a NanoDrop 2000 spectrophotometer.

The chain joins TRBV7-2 to TRBJ2-5; 7 bases in the middle match TRBD2. This clonotype was obtained from an adult with Crohn's disease. Input material: ileal tissue. The CDR3 is CASSLAAFSGGETQYF. The sequenced DNA: TGTGCCAGCAGCTTAGCCGCCTTCTCGGGGGGTGAGACCCAGTACTTC.